These 13 T cell receptor beta chains originate from one sample sequenced in a study of T cell responses to AZD1222 COVID-19 vaccine. The assay was immunoSEQ multiplex PCR, and TCRdb's table has in-frame clones only and misses some. The table includes 95,000 to 150,000 clones, about 90% detected once. Sequencing was performed on peripheral blood, taken on day 0 of AZD1222 vaccination. The receptors shown here come from an adult in good health.

V gene TRBV18 combines with J gene TRBJ2-1; 11 bases map to TRBD1. The J segment lost 8 bases and the V segment lost 4 bases, leaving 13 bases of the junction unmatched. The CDR3 is 17 amino acids. Germline V lookup: CDR1 KGHSH, CDR2 LQKENI. The CDR3 protein is CASSLNAGQGAPDEQFF. In DNA form, the CDR3 reads TGTGCCAGCTCACTGAATGCCGGACAGGGGGCCCCCGATGAGCAGTTCTTC.

V usage is TRBV7-3 and J usage is TRBJ2-2; D uncertain. V was pared by 0 bases and J by 6 bases, with 5 bases between. The germline V gene encodes CDR1 SGHTA and CDR2 FQGTGA. This CDR3 has 13 amino acids. CDR3 region: CASSLTHSGELFF. The CDR3, as DNA: TGTGCCAGCAGCTTAACCCACTCCGGGGAGCTGTTTTTT.

The rearrangement joins TRBV6-5 to TRBJ1-1, with D tentatively TRBD1 (5 bases). Germline CDR1 and CDR2: MNHEY and SVGAGI. This CDR3 has 11 residues. V was cut by 7 bases and J by 5 bases, with 8 bases left in between. Here the CDR3 reads CASTGGTEAFF. CDR3 in DNA: TGTGCCAGCACCGGGGGGACTGAAGCTTTCTTT.

J is TRBJ1-1 and V is TRBV7-9; unclear D gene. V was cut by 1 base and J by 0 bases, with 6 bases left in between. The germline CDR1 and CDR2 sequences are SEHNR and FQNEAQ (reference sequence). The CDR3 contains 14 residues. CDR3 in amino acids: CASSLGQLNTEAFF. The CDR3 DNA reads as TGTGCCAGCAGCTTAGGGCAGTTGAACACTGAAGCTTTCTTT.

This clone was picked up a small number of times. This chain connects TRBV5-1 to TRBJ1-1, with a tentative D call TRBD1 (6 bases). CDR3 length: 16 residues. V lost 0 bases and J 5 bases, leaving 17 bases between the germline ends. Germline-derived CDR1 and CDR2 are SGHRS and YFSETQ. The CDR3 region is CASSLEATRGATEAFF. The CDR3 coding sequence is TGCGCCAGCAGCTTGGAGGCCACCAGGGGAGCAACTGAAGCTTTCTTT.

For this clone: Sequence at one end of the junction differs from germline and may be a read error. The rearrangement joins TRBV5-5 to TRBJ1-2; 7 nucleotides line up with TRBD1. Germline loops: CDR1 SGHKS, CDR2 YYEKEE (reference sequence). The CDR3 length is 13 residues. This chain's CDR3 is CASSSLNSDRSPF. The CDR3 DNA reads as TGTGCCAGCAGCTCCCTCAACTCGGACAGGTCCCCCTTC.

This clone was seen only once. This chain uses TRBV7-3 with TRBJ1-4; D uncertain. Germline V gives CDR1 SGHTA, CDR2 FQGTGA. The V end lost 2 bases, the J end lost 4 bases, and 11 bases lay between the germline ends. The CDR3 runs to 15 residues. CDR3 sequence reads: CASSLSGRYNEKLFF. DNA for the CDR3: TGTGCCAGCAGCTTATCGGGCAGGTATAATGAAAAACTGTTTTTT.

J is TRBJ2-5 and V is TRBV5-4; the D is unclear. CDR1 and CDR2 from the germline V gene are SGHNT and YYREEE (reference sequence). The length of the CDR3 is 11 residues. V was trimmed by 5 bases and J by 3 bases, leaving 5 bases between them. The CDR3 loop reads CASRQEETQYF. The CDR3 DNA sequence: TGTGCCAGCAGGCAGGAAGAGACCCAGTACTTC.

J is TRBJ1-5 and V is TRBV28, with D tentatively TRBD1 (5 bases). Trimming shortened V by 2 bases and J by 2 bases, and 13 bases separated the two germline ends. This CDR3 region has 16 residues. Germline V CDR1 and CDR2: MDHEN, SYDVKM. The CDR3 protein is CASSLAGGGRNQPQHF. CDR3 DNA sequence: TGTGCCAGCAGTTTAGCTGGGGGTGGACGCAATCAGCCCCAGCATTTT.

This clone was seen just once. CDR3 loop: CAWGGYSYEQYF. In nucleotides, the CDR3 is TGTGCCTGGGGGGGATACTCCTACGAGCAGTACTTC. The V and J genes are TRBV30 and TRBJ2-7; D might be TRBD1 or TRBD2, each matching 5 bases. V lost 5 bases to trimming and J lost 0 bases, with 8 bases between them. The CDR3 is made up of 12 amino acids. Germline CDR1 reads GTSNPN; CDR2 reads SVGIG (reference sequence).

The chain couples TRBV7-9 to TRBJ1-5; D possibly corresponds to TRBD1 (6 bases). Germline CDR1 reads SEHNR; CDR2 reads FQNEAQ (reference sequence). V dropped 5 bases and J dropped 4 bases, with 12 bases sitting between them. This CDR3 has 14 amino acids. The chain's CDR3 is CASSEDSRNQPQHF. As DNA, the CDR3 is TGTGCCAGCAGCGAGGACAGTCGAAATCAGCCCCAGCATTTT.

The V and J genes are TRBV27 and TRBJ1-5; possible D gene TRBD1, 5 bases. CDR1 is MNHEY and CDR2 is SMNVEV in the germline V gene (reference sequence). The germline V and J ends were trimmed by 2 bases and 3 bases, with 11 bases remaining between them. This CDR3 region has 15 residues. The CDR3 reads CASSLQGLPNQPQHF. The CDR3 nucleotides read TGTGCCAGCAGTTTACAGGGTCTTCCCAATCAGCCCCAGCATTTT.

V is TRBV4-1 and J is TRBJ1-3; possible D gene TRBD1, 6 bases. Germline CDR1 and CDR2: MGHRA and YSYEKL. V was shortened by 0 bases and J by 15 bases, with 15 bases between the two germline ends. The CDR3 has 13 amino acids. The CDR3 spells CASSQERGTSEYF. The CDR3 DNA sequence: TGCGCCAGCAGCCAAGAAAGGGGGACATCGGAATATTTT.